Given below is one TCR beta chain in context. This clone's antigen is unknown. No quality values exist for individual bases; no much larger clone is one base distant. In the paper's terms, the time point label means: sample taken at primary tumor resection. For TCR sequencing, whole RNA was extracted from tumor and nontumor lung tissue, or from cryopreserved PBMC samples, and no cell sorting was done. Samples were obtained from 70 to 85 patients with early-stage, untreated non-small cell lung cancer from the lung TRACERx cohort. Only patients with enough RNA available from two or more tumor regions were chosen for TCR sequencing. Receptor libraries were prepared by 5' RACE. The instrument was a NextSeq 500. To allow correction of PCR and sequencing errors, the TCR library protocol tagged every TCR cDNA molecule with a unique molecular identifier. From the authors' description of their analysis: TCR identification, UMI-based error correction and CDR3 extraction were all carried out with Decombinator tools. TCRs above a frequency of 2 per 1,000, corresponding to the top 1% of the tumor frequency distribution, were defined as expanded. Each repertoire was subsampled 100 times to 5,000 TCRs, after which Renyi diversity was computed with the R vegan package. CDR3 similarity networks were built from amino acid triplet string-kernel similarity, connecting CDR3s with pairwise similarity above 0.82. The public reads were reprocessed in TCRdb via fastp at Q25 and MiXCR, keeping in-frame beta chains. One record per CDR3 amino acid sequence lists the most common genes and DNA. What appears here as the V and J calls and clone size reflects TCRdb's work, not the paper's. For this sample there are approximately 40,000 distinct CDR3 sequences; 4% to 6% appear just once. The ten largest account for around 28% of the sample.

The CDR3, from cysteine to phenylalanine, totals 13 residues. Only CDR3 DNA is held: 39 bases, read in frame from base 1. Taken from the germline V gene (reference sequence), the CDR1 and CDR2 loops are MNHEY and SMNVEV. V loses 8 bases, J loses 2 bases, and the germline ends lie 12 bases apart. This entry belongs to a study of spatial heterogeneity in lung cancer (dated by TCRdb to between 2018 and 2021). Background for the entire study: Beta-chain transcripts were consistently detected in greater numbers than alpha-chain transcripts, which likely reflects a higher abundance of beta-chain transcripts. In the raw uncorrected reads, each unique combination of TCR and UMI appeared more than ten times on average. In non-small cell lung cancer, the study made a quantitative comparison of TCR alpha and beta repertoires among multiple tumor regions, matched nontumor lung and blood. Nonsynonymous mutation counts, determined by whole-exome sequencing of tumor tissue, were related to features of the TCR repertoire. At surgery, both alpha and beta chains were TCR-sequenced in 200 to 250 tumor regions, 63 to 80 matched nontumor lung samples and some 60 PBMC samples. Overall study results and their limits: Ubiquitous expanded tumor TCRs were detected in blood more often at tumor resection than at routine follow-up. Confirming at a functional level the hypothesis that regional TCRs recognize regional mutations was considered to require additional single-cell paired TCR alpha and beta sequencing.

The chain joins TRBV27 to TRBJ1-2; no D gene can be assigned with confidence. The sample was PBMCs, taken at surgery. The sequence was collected from a female donor with early-stage non-small cell lung cancer. The DNA sequence is TGTGCCAGCCGCTTCTCAGGAAACTATGGCTACACCTTC. It specifies CASRFSGNYGYTF.